This TCR beta chain comes out of a study of blood T cell repertoires in COVID-19. Using immunoSEQ multiplex PCR, the repertoire was profiled, and TCRdb retains in-frame clones only, with some absent. The sample includes about 250,000 clones, 70% to 90% of them seen just once. From germline, CDR1 is SGHNT and CDR2 YYREEE (reference sequence). Unmatched junction bases numbered 15, after V lost 4 bases and J lost 8 bases. The CDR3 spans 16 residues. The chain couples TRBV5-4 to TRBJ1-1; 9 nucleotides match TRBD1. Sequencing was done on a sample of PBMCs or T cells enriched from blood (not recorded which). The clonotype was recovered from a woman aged 45 to 65 who had been exposed to COVID-19. CDR3 residues: CASSVKIQGALGEAFF. The CDR3 nucleotides are TGTGCCAGCAGCGTCAAGATACAGGGGGCCTTAGGGGAAGCTTTCTTT.